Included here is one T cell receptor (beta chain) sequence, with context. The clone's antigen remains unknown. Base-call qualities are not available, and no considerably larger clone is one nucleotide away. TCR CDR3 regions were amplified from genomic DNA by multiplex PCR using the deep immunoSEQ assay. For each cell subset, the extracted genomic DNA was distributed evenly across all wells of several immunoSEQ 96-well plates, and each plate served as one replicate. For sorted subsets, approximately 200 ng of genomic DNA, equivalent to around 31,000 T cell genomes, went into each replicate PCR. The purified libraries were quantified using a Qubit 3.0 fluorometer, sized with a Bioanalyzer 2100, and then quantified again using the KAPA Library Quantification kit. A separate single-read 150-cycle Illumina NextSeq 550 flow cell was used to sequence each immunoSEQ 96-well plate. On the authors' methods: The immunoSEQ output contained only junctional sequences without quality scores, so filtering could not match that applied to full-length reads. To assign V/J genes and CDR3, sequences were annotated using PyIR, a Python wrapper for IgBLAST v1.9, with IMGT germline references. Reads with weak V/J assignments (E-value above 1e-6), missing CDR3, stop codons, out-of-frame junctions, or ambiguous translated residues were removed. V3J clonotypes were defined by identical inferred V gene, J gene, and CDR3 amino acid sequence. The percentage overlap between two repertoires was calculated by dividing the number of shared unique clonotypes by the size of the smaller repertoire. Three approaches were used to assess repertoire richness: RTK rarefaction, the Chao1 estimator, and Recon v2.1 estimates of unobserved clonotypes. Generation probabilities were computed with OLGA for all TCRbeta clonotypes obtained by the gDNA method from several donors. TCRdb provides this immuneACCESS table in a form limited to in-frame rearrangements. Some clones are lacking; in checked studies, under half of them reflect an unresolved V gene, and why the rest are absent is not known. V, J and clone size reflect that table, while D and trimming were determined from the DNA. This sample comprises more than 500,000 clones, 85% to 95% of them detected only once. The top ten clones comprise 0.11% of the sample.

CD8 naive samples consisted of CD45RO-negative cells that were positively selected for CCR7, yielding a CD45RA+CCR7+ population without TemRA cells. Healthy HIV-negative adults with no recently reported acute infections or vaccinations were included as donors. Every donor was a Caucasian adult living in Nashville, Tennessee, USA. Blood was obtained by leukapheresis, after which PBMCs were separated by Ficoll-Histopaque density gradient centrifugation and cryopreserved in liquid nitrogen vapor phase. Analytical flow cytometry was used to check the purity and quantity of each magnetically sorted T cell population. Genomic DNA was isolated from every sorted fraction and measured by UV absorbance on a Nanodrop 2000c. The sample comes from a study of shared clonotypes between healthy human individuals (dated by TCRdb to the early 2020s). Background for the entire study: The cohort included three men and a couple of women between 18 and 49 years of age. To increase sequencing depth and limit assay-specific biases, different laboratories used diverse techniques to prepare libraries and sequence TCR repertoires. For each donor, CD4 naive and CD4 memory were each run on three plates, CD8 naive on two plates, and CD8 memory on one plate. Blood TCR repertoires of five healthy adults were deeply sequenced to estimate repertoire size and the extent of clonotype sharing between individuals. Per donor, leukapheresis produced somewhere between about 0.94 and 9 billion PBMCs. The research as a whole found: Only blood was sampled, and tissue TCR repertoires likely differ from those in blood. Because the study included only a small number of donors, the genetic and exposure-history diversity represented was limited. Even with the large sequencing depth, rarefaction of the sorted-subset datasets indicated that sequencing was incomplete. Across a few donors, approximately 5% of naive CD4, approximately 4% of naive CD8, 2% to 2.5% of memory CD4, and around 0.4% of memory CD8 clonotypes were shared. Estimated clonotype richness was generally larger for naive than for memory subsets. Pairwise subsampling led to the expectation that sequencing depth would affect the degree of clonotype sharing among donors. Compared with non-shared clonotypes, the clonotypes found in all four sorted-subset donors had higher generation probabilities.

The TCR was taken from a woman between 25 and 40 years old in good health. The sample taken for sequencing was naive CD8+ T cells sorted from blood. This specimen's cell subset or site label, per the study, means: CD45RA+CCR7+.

The CDR3 region reads CASSYSPFTEAFF. The DNA sequence is given as TGTGCCAGCAGTTACAGCCCTTTCACTGAAGCTTTCTTT. This sequence uses TRBV6-5 and TRBJ1-1; the D gene lacks a confident call. Looking up the germline V gene yields CDR1 MNHEY and CDR2 SVGAGI. The trim is 2 bases for V and 4 bases for J, with a gap of 8 bases between the germline ends. Measured from the cysteine to the phenylalanine, the CDR3 is 13 residues long. The entry retains the CDR3 DNA only, 39 bases that are in frame from base 1.